What follows is one TCR beta chain and its context. Its antigen is currently unknown. The assay was immunoSEQ multiplex PCR, and TCRdb's table has in-frame clones only and misses some. The data show tens of thousands of clones, 60% to 85% seen once. The record originates from a study of T cell responses to AZD1222 COVID-19 vaccine. Whole-study results and caveats: Spike-wide coverage was observed for vaccine-associated CD4 TCRs, with dominant responses at 160-218 and 743-854. The breadth and depth of Spike-specific TCRs increased once two AZD1222 doses had been given. Repertoire samples came only from after the peak T cell response. Targets within unmutated variant regions were reportedly found for nearly half of spike-specific TCRs.

Looked up from germline, CDR1 is MDHEN and CDR2 is SYDVKM. The V and J ends lost 3 bases and 1 base respectively, with 7 bases between them. The length of the CDR3 is 13 residues. This receptor was taken from an adult in good health. Sequencing was performed on peripheral blood, taken on day 0 of AZD1222 vaccination. The gene calls are TRBV28 and TRBJ2-7; no clear D. CDR3 region: CASSFGRSYEQYF. The CDR3, as DNA: TGTGCCAGCAGTTTTGGCCGATCCTACGAGCAGTACTTC. Variable domain in full (rest from reference TRBV28 and TRBJ2-7): DVKVTQSSRYLVKRTGEKVFLECVQDMDHENMFWYRQDPGLGLRLIYFSYDVKMKEKGDIPEGYSVSREKKERFSLILESASTNQTSMYLCASSFGRSYEQYFGPGTRLTVT.